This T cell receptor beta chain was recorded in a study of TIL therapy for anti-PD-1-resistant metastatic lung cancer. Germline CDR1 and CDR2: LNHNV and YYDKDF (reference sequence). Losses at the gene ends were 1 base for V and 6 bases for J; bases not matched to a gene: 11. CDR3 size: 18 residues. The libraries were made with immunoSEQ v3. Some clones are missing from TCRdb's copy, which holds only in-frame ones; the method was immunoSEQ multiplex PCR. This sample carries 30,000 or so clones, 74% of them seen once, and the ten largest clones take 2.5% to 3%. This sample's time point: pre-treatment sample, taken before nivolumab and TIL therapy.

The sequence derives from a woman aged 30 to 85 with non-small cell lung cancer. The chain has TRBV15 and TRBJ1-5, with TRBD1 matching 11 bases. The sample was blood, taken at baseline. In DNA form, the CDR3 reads TGTGCCACCAGCAGAGGACGGACAGGGGGCGCAGAGGGTCAGCCCCAGCATTTT. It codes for CATSRGRTGGAEGQPQHF.